This T cell receptor beta chain was identified during a study of cytomegalovirus exposure and HLA in healthy donors. Study-level background: Earlier, almost 120 million unique TCR beta sequences were recovered from roughly 170 million T cells by an analysis. Broader study findings: Accounts indicate the classifier identified cytomegalovirus status with strong specificity and sensitivity.

Concerning this clone itself: Its antigen remains unidentified.

The V gene's germline CDR1 is SGHTA and CDR2 FQGNSA. CDR3 length equals 14 residues. V was clipped by 1 base and J by 8 bases, with 11 bases between them. Primers included in the PCR were 60 Vbeta and 13 Jbeta primers. Clones were sequenced by immunoSEQ multiplex PCR, and TCRdb holds only the in-frame ones, with some missing. The data show almost 200,000 clones, roughly 77% seen once. The sequenced material came from PBMCs. This receptor was identified in a male donor in good health and CMV-seropositive. The V and J genes are TRBV7-2 and TRBJ1-4; D gene unclear. CDR3 in amino acids: CASSLVWKEEKLFF. The CDR3, as DNA: TGTGCCAGCAGCTTAGTATGGAAGGAGGAAAAACTGTTTTTT.